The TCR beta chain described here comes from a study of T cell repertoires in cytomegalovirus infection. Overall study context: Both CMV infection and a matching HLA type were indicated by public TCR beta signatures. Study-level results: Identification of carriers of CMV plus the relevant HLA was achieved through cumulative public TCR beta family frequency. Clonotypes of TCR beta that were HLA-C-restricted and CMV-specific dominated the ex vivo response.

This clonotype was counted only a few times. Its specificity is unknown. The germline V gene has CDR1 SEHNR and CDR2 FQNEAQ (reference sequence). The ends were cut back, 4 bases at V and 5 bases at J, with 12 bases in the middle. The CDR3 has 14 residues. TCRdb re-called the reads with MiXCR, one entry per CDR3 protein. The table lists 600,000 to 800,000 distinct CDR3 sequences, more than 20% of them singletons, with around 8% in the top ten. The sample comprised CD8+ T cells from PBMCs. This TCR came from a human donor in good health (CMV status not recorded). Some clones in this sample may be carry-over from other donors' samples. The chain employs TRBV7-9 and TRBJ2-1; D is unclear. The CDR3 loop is CASSSSTGDNEQFF. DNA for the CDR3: TGTGCCAGCAGCTCGTCGACTGGTGACAATGAGCAGTTCTTC.